The T cell receptor (beta chain) described here comes from a study of T cell responses to AZD1222 COVID-19 vaccine. General study results and limits: Unmutated variant regions are reportedly targeted by nearly half of spike-specific TCRs.

Data came from immunoSEQ multiplex PCR; TCRdb stores just in-frame clones and leaves some out. The top ten hold approximately 4.4% of the sample, which has approximately 120,000 clones, around 83% seen once. V gave up 6 bases and J gave up 2 bases, with 14 bases separating them. Germline-derived CDR1 and CDR2 are SGHRS and YFSETQ. CDR3 length: 14 amino acids. Turning to this clone: Its antigen remains unknown.

This sequence was found in an adult who received the AZD1222 COVID-19 vaccine. The sequenced sample was peripheral blood, obtained 28 days after the second AZD1222 dose. The V gene is TRBV5-1, the J gene TRBJ1-1; D perhaps matches TRBD1 (6 bases). In DNA form, the CDR3 reads TGCGCCAGCACCTGGGGGGCCACCAACACTGAAGCTTTCTTT. Residues: CASTWGATNTEAFF.